The 5 T cell receptor beta chains given below trace back to one sample, sequenced in a study of T-cell memory formation after mild COVID-19. TCRdb fed the 5' RACE reads into MiXCR, producing one record per CDR3 protein. The repertoire holds 200,000 to 300,000 distinct CDR3 sequences, with 15% as singletons. The sample taken for sequencing was PBMCs or a T cell subset sorted from them (not recorded which). The receptors shown here come from an adult woman who had mild COVID-19 (a few samples of this study predate the infection). Cell type and time point are not known.

J is TRBJ2-7 and V is TRBV9, with 8 bases that match TRBD1. The germline CDR1 and CDR2 sequences are SGDLS and YYNGEE. Losses at the gene ends were 3 bases for V and 2 bases for J; bases not matched to a gene: 4. CDR3 size: 14 residues. Here the CDR3 reads CASSAQGVAYEQYF. In nucleotides, the CDR3 is TGTGCCAGCAGCGCACAGGGGGTCGCCTACGAGCAGTACTTC.

Many counts were recorded for this clonotype. The chain carries TRBV5-1 and TRBJ2-5; 7 nucleotides line up with TRBD1. Germline V gene sequence: CDR1 SGHRS, CDR2 YFSETQ. The CDR3 contains 13 residues. Unmatched junction bases numbered 1, after V lost 2 bases and J lost 3 bases. CDR3 coding DNA: TGCGCCAGCAGCTTAGACAGGGAAGAGACCCAGTACTTC. Its protein product is CASSLDREETQYF.

The sample holds many counts of this clonotype. The chain links TRBV5-5 to TRBJ2-2; possible D gene TRBD2, 5 bases. Germline assignment: CDR1 SGHKS and CDR2 YYEKEE (reference sequence). The V gene lost 0 bases and the J gene lost 4 bases, with 10 bases spanning the gap. This CDR3 has 15 amino acids. The CDR3 nucleotides read TGTGCCAGCAGCTTGGGAGGGTCGGTCACCGGGGAGCTGTTTTTT. This codes for CASSLGGSVTGELFF.

The J gene is TRBJ2-2, the V gene TRBV9; the D is unclear. The germline V gene encodes CDR1 SGDLS and CDR2 YYNGEE. With 0 bases removed from V and 3 bases from J, the gap between germline ends came to 6 bases. The CDR3 has 14 residues. CDR3 in amino acids: CASSVGTHTGELFF. DNA for the CDR3: TGTGCCAGCAGCGTAGGAACCCACACCGGGGAGCTGTTTTTT.

The sample holds many counts of this clonotype. The chain carries TRBV20-1 and TRBJ2-3; D may be TRBD2 (7 bases). Germline loops: CDR1 DFQATT, CDR2 SNEGSKA (reference sequence). Deletions cut 7 bases from V and 1 base from J, with 15 bases between. The CDR3 is 14 amino acids. The CDR3 DNA sequence: TGCAGTGTCCTGCGGGGGCGCCGCACAGATACGCAGTATTTT. Its translation is CSVLRGRRTDTQYF.